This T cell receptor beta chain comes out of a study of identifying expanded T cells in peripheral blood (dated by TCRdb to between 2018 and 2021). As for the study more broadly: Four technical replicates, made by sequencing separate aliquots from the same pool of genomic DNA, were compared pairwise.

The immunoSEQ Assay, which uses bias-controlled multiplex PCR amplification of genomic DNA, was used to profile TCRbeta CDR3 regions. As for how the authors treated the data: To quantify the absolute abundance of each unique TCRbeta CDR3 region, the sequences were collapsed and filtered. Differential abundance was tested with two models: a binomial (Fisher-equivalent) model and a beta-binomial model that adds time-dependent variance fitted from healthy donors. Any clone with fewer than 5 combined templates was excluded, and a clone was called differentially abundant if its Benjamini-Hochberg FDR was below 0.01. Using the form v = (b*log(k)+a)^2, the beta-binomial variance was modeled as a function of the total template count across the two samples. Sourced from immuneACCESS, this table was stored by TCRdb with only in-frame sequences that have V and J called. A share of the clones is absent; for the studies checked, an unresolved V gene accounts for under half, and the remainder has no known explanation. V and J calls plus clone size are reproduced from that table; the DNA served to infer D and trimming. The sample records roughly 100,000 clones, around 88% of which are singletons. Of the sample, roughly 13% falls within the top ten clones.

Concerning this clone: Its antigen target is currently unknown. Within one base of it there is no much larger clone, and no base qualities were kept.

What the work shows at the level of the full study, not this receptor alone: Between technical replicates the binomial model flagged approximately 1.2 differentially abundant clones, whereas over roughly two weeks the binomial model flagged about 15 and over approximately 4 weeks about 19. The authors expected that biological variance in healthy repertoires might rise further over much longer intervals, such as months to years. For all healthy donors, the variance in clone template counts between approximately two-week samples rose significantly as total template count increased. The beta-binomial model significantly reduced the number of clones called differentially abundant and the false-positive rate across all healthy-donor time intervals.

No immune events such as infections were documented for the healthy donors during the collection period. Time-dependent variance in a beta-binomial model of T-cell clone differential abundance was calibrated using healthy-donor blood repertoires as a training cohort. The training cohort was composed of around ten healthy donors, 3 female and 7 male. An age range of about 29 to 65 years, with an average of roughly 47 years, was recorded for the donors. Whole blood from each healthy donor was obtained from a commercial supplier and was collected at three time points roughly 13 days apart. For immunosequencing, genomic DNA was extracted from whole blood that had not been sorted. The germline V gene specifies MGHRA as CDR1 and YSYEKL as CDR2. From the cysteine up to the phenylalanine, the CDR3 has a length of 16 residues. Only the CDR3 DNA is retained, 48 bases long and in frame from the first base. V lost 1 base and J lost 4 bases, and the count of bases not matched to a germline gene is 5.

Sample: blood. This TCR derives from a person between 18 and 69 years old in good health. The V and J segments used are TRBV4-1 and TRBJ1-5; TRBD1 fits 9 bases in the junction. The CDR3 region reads CASSQVWDRANQPQHF. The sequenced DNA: TGCGCCAGCAGCCAAGTCTGGGACAGGGCGAATCAGCCCCAGCATTTT.